These 9 T cell receptor beta chains were sequenced from one sample in a study of T cell changes during pregnancy in multiple sclerosis. Clones were sequenced by immunoSEQ multiplex PCR, and TCRdb holds only the in-frame ones, with some missing. The sample includes 75,000 to 95,000 clones, 80% to 95% of them seen just once. This specimen consisted of peripheral blood, obtained before pregnancy. Receptors were obtained from a female donor with multiple sclerosis, enrolled in a pregnancy study.

The V and J genes are TRBV9 and TRBJ2-1, with D tentatively TRBD2 (6 bases). Per germline, CDR1 SGDLS and CDR2 YYNGEE. V dropped 0 bases and J dropped 7 bases, with 23 bases sitting between them. The CDR3 length is 18 residues. CDR3 residues: CASSVALAGYGSWNEQFF. CDR3 nucleotide sequence: TGTGCCAGCAGCGTAGCTCTTGCAGGTTACGGGAGTTGGAATGAGCAGTTCTTC.

This clone was counted once. V and J are TRBV19 and TRBJ2-5; TRBD1 is a possible D gene (5 bases). The germline gives CDR1 LNHDA, CDR2 SQIVND (reference sequence). The CDR3 sequence is 14 residues long. V was clipped by 1 base and J by 4 bases, with 10 bases between them. The CDR3 bases are TGTGCCAGTAGTATAGGGCTGGGGCGAGAGACCCAGTACTTC. Translating it yields CASSIGLGRETQYF.

The V gene is TRBV2, the J gene TRBJ2-7, with 9 nucleotides matching TRBD1. V shed 1 base and J 3 bases; nucleotides not matched to a gene: 4. This CDR3 has 15 amino acids. CDR1 is SNHLY, CDR2 FYNNEI, per germline. The CDR3 DNA is TGTGCCAGCAGTGAAGGAGGACAGGGGAACTACGAGCAGTACTTC. The encoded protein is CASSEGGQGNYEQYF.

The rearrangement joins TRBV10-3 to TRBJ2-1, with D possibly TRBD2 on 7 matching bases. This CDR3 has 14 amino acids. From germline, CDR1 is ENHRY and CDR2 SYGVKD. Trimming removed 11 bases from V and 0 bases from J, with 14 bases in between. Written as DNA, the CDR3 is TGTGCCGGATCAGGGGACTACTCCTACAATGAGCAGTTCTTC. Translating gives CAGSGDYSYNEQFF.

CDR3 DNA sequence: TGCGCCAGCAGGGAGGGGGGGGCGCACACTGAAGCTTTCTTT. Its translation: CASREGGAHTEAFF. The V call is TRBV5-1, the J call TRBJ1-1; possible D gene TRBD1, 6 bases. The CDR3 contains 14 residues. Germline CDR1 and CDR2: SGHRS and YFSETQ. V lost 5 bases and J 3 bases, leaving 14 bases between the germline ends. Variable domain in full (rest from reference TRBV5-1 and TRBJ1-1): KAGVTQTPRYLIKTRGQQVTLSCSPISGHRSVSWYQQTPGQGLQFLFEYFSETQRNKGNFPGRFSGRQFSNSRSEMNVSTLELGDSALYLCASREGGAHTEAFFGQGTRLTVV.

This rearrangement joins TRBV27 to TRBJ2-3; D is possibly TRBD2 (5 bases). The CDR3 loop spans 12 amino acids. The V end was cut by 6 bases, the J end by 8 bases, with 12 bases between. The germline V gene encodes CDR1 MNHEY and CDR2 SMNVEV (reference sequence). The CDR3 coding sequence is TGTGCCAGCAGCCCCCTGGGAGTTACGCAGTATTTT. This encodes CASSPLGVTQYF.

Of note for this clone: At one end, the junction sequence differs from germline, possibly due to a read error. This rearrangement joins TRBV10-3 to TRBJ2-3, with D perhaps TRBD2 (5 bases). CDR3 length: 15 amino acids. Germline lookup yields CDR1 ENHRY and CDR2 SYGVKD. The CDR3, as DNA: TGTGCTATCAGTGAAACTAGAGCCCCCACAGATACGCAGTATTTT. This translates into CAISETRAPTDTQYF.

The chain is built from TRBV27 and TRBJ1-2; the match to TRBD1 covers 12 bases. This CDR3 is 18 amino acids long. V lost 5 bases, J lost 4 bases, and 14 bases stayed unmatched. CDR1 MNHEY and CDR2 SMNVEV come from the germline V gene (reference sequence). The CDR3 DNA reads TGTGCCAGCAGTCCTTCGGGGGACAGGGGGCACTTGGGCTATGGCTACACCTTC. It codes for CASSPSGDRGHLGYGYTF.

V is TRBV7-9 and J is TRBJ2-3; 16 bases line up with TRBD2. CDR1 and CDR2 (germline): SEHNR, FQNEAQ (reference sequence). The CDR3 loop spans 17 amino acids. J was trimmed by 5 bases and V by 6 bases; bases with no gene match: 8. The CDR3 nucleotides read TGTGCCAGCAGAAAGGGGACTAGCGGGAGGGCTGAAGATACGCAGTATTTT. As protein: CASRKGTSGRAEDTQYF.